What follows is one T cell receptor (beta chain) and its context. Methods used by the authors: Amplified reference gene primers provided the basis for estimating nucleated cell counts. The repertoire was sequenced with immunoSEQ multiplex PCR; TCRdb's copy has only in-frame clones and lacks some. Clonal size and the V and J genes are those of that table, whereas D and trimming came from the DNA. The data hold about 70,000 clones, with approximately 85% observed a single time. This record belongs to a study of blood T cell repertoires in COVID-19. Overall study context: Sources were T cells, B-cell-depleted T cells, or PBMCs; the material itself was cDNA or gDNA.

Germline V lookup: CDR1 MNHNY, CDR2 SVGAGI (reference sequence). CDR3 length: 13 amino acids. V lost 7 bases and J 4 bases, leaving 13 bases between the germline ends. This clonotype originated in a man older than 75 with acute or convalescent COVID-19. The sample comprised peripheral blood. This chain uses TRBV6-6 with TRBJ1-2; D not certain. CDR3 amino acids: CASNLATGYGYTF. CDR3 bases: TGTGCCAGCAACCTAGCGACGGGCTATGGCTACACCTTC.